Listed below are T cell receptor beta chains from one sample, sequenced in a study of cytomegalovirus exposure and HLA in healthy donors. TCRdb keeps only in-frame clones here, not all; method: immunoSEQ multiplex PCR. Among about 120,000 clones listed, about 72% were seen once. Sequencing was performed on PBMCs. These TCRs come from a man aged 50 or older in good health and CMV-seropositive. Each CDR3 is given with its conserved first and last residue. A D gene is named only where the DNA matches it firmly. Size tells how often a clone was seen (once, few, many) or the class of an expanded clone, and some rows leave it out.

J gene: TRBJ2-5; clone size: NA; V gene: TRBV28; D gene: NA; CDR3 protein: CASSLAGATQETQYF; CDR3 DNA: TGTGCCAGCAGTTTAGCGGGGGCGACCCAAGAGACCCAGTACTTC
J gene: TRBJ1-2; clone size: few; V gene: TRBV6-1; D gene: TRBD1; CDR3 protein: CASSSWDRELSYTF; CDR3 DNA: TGTGCCAGCAGTAGCTGGGACAGGGAGCTTAGTTACACCTTC
J gene: TRBJ1-2; clone size: NA; V gene: TRBV5-8; D gene: TRBD1; CDR3 protein: CASSLLRQGNYGYTF; CDR3 DNA: TGTGCCAGCAGCTTGTTACGACAGGGAAACTATGGCTACACCTTC
J gene: TRBJ1-2; clone size: once; V gene: TRBV6-6; D gene: TRBD1; CDR3 protein: CASSLQGDYGYTF; CDR3 DNA: TGTGCCAGCAGTTTACAGGGGGACTATGGCTACACCTTC
J gene: TRBJ2-1; clone size: NA; V gene: TRBV10-1; D gene: TRBD1; CDR3 protein: CASSDGTGSNEQFF; CDR3 DNA: TGCGCCAGCAGTGACGGGACAGGGTCGAATGAGCAGTTCTTC
J gene: TRBJ1-2; clone size: NA; V gene: TRBV5-1; D gene: TRBD1; CDR3 protein: CASSLFLGTALDGYTF; CDR3 DNA: TGCGCCAGCAGCTTGTTCCTCGGGACAGCCCTAGATGGCTACACCTTC
J gene: TRBJ1-2; clone size: NA; V gene: TRBV15; D gene: NA; CDR3 protein: CATSRDRSYGYTF; CDR3 DNA: TGTGCCACCAGCAGAGATCGCAGCTATGGCTACACCTTC
J gene: TRBJ2-7; clone size: NA; V gene: TRBV4-1; D gene: NA; CDR3 protein: CASSPEGGNSYEQYF; CDR3 DNA: TGCGCCAGCAGCCCCGAGGGGGGGAACTCCTACGAGCAGTACTTC
J gene: TRBJ1-5; clone size: NA; V gene: TRBV29-1; D gene: NA; CDR3 protein: CSVDHIRSPKLNQPQHF; CDR3 DNA: TGCAGCGTTGACCATATCCGGAGCCCCAAACTCAATCAGCCCCAGCATTTT
J gene: TRBJ1-2; clone size: NA; V gene: TRBV19; D gene: TRBD1; CDR3 protein: CASSPQQGFRGYGYTF; CDR3 DNA: TGTGCCAGTAGTCCACAACAGGGGTTCAGGGGCTATGGCTACACCTTC
J gene: TRBJ1-6; clone size: NA; V gene: TRBV19; D gene: NA; CDR3 protein: CASKGAALGSPLHF; CDR3 DNA: TGTGCCAGTAAAGGGGCCGCTTTAGGGTCACCCCTCCACTTT
J gene: TRBJ2-5; clone size: NA; V gene: TRBV5-5; D gene: TRBD1; CDR3 protein: CASSLRQGARETQYF; CDR3 DNA: TGTGCCAGCAGCTTGCGACAGGGGGCGCGTGAGACCCAGTACTTC
J gene: TRBJ1-1; clone size: NA; V gene: TRBV5-1; D gene: NA; CDR3 protein: CASSLESPTAQAFF; CDR3 DNA: TGCGCCAGCAGCTTGGAATCCCCGACAGCTCAAGCTTTCTTT
J gene: TRBJ2-4; clone size: NA; V gene: TRBV11-1; D gene: NA; CDR3 protein: CASSPTPGALAKNIQYF; CDR3 DNA: TGTGCCAGCAGCCCCACCCCAGGGGCACTAGCCAAAAACATTCAGTACTTC
J gene: TRBJ2-1; clone size: NA; V gene: TRBV7-8; D gene: NA; CDR3 protein: CASSLGLAHNEQFF; CDR3 DNA: TGTGCCAGCAGCTTAGGTCTAGCCCACAATGAGCAGTTCTTC
J gene: TRBJ2-3; clone size: NA; V gene: TRBV6-4; D gene: TRBD2; CDR3 protein: CASSEPGLGTDTQYF; CDR3 DNA: TGTGCCAGCAGTGAACCGGGACTAGGTACAGATACGCAGTATTTT
J gene: TRBJ2-7; clone size: NA; V gene: TRBV6-1; D gene: TRBD1; CDR3 protein: CASTDRGHVEQYF; CDR3 DNA: TGTGCCAGCACGGACAGGGGGCACGTCGAGCAGTACTTC
J gene: TRBJ2-7; clone size: NA; V gene: TRBV6-5; D gene: TRBD1; CDR3 protein: CASSYQGQGSYEQYF; CDR3 DNA: TGTGCCAGCAGTTACCAAGGACAGGGATCCTACGAGCAGTACTTC
J gene: TRBJ2-4; clone size: once; V gene: TRBV7-2; D gene: TRBD2; CDR3 protein: CASSLAPLAGGKNIQYF; CDR3 DNA: TGTGCCAGCAGCTTAGCGCCGCTAGCGGGAGGGAAAAACATTCAGTACTTC
J gene: TRBJ2-5; clone size: NA; V gene: TRBV10-3; D gene: NA; CDR3 protein: CAISQDIQETQYF; CDR3 DNA: TGTGCCATCAGTCAGGACATACAAGAGACCCAGTACTTC
J gene: TRBJ2-5; clone size: NA; V gene: TRBV5-6; D gene: NA; CDR3 protein: CASSWGIAPGETQYF; CDR3 DNA: TGTGCCAGCAGCTGGGGTATAGCTCCAGGGGAGACCCAGTACTTC
J gene: TRBJ2-1; clone size: NA; V gene: TRBV5-1; D gene: TRBD2; CDR3 protein: CASSYLGTSGSYNEQFF; CDR3 DNA: TGCGCCAGCAGCTACCTCGGGACTAGCGGTTCCTACAATGAGCAGTTCTTC
J gene: TRBJ2-7; clone size: few; V gene: TRBV28; D gene: TRBD1; CDR3 protein: CASRGTGNEQYF; CDR3 DNA: TGTGCCAGCAGGGGGACAGGGAACGAGCAGTACTTC
J gene: TRBJ2-7; clone size: NA; V gene: TRBV18; D gene: TRBD1; CDR3 protein: CASSPPGQGYEQYF; CDR3 DNA: TGTGCCAGCTCACCGCCGGGACAGGGCTACGAGCAGTACTTC
J gene: TRBJ1-2; clone size: NA; V gene: TRBV29-1; D gene: NA; CDR3 protein: CSVEAGVRYGYTF; CDR3 DNA: TGCAGCGTTGAAGCAGGGGTTCGCTATGGCTACACCTTC
J gene: TRBJ1-2; clone size: NA; V gene: TRBV7-2; D gene: NA; CDR3 protein: CASSDGGGSMDGYTF; CDR3 DNA: TGTGCCAGCAGCGACGGGGGGGGTAGTATGGATGGCTACACCTTC
J gene: TRBJ2-1; clone size: NA; V gene: TRBV5-6; D gene: TRBD1; CDR3 protein: CASSAGQGLDEQFF; CDR3 DNA: TGTGCCAGCAGCGCCGGACAGGGTCTCGACGAGCAGTTCTTC
J gene: TRBJ2-7; clone size: NA; V gene: TRBV18; D gene: NA; CDR3 protein: CASSSDSTSGEQYF; CDR3 DNA: TGTGCCAGCTCAAGCGACAGTACCTCCGGGGAGCAGTACTTC
J gene: TRBJ2-5; clone size: NA; V gene: TRBV28; D gene: TRBD2; CDR3 protein: CASSTSGLAGETQYF; CDR3 DNA: TGTGCCAGCAGCACCTCTGGGCTAGCGGGTGAGACCCAGTACTTC
J gene: TRBJ1-2; clone size: NA; V gene: TRBV18; D gene: NA; CDR3 protein: CASSQPNDGYTF; CDR3 DNA: TGTGCCAGCTCACAGCCCAATGATGGCTACACCTTC
J gene: TRBJ1-3; clone size: NA; V gene: TRBV6-1; D gene: TRBD1; CDR3 protein: CASREQGTGNTIYF; CDR3 DNA: TGTGCCAGCAGAGAACAGGGGACCGGAAACACCATATATTTT
J gene: TRBJ2-1; clone size: once; V gene: TRBV29-1; D gene: TRBD1; CDR3 protein: CSVDRGLDNEQFF; CDR3 DNA: TGCAGCGTTGACAGGGGGCTAGACAATGAGCAGTTCTTC
J gene: TRBJ2-5; clone size: NA; V gene: TRBV7-2; D gene: TRBD2; CDR3 protein: CASSSLGLAGGETQYF; CDR3 DNA: TGTGCCAGCAGTTCACTCGGACTAGCGGGAGGAGAGACCCAGTACTTC
J gene: TRBJ1-1; clone size: NA; V gene: TRBV6-5; D gene: TRBD1; CDR3 protein: CASRRQGSNTEAFF; CDR3 DNA: TGTGCCAGCAGGCGACAGGGCTCGAACACTGAAGCTTTCTTT
J gene: TRBJ2-7; clone size: NA; V gene: TRBV10-1; D gene: NA; CDR3 protein: CASSESRGSHEQYF; CDR3 DNA: TGCGCCAGCAGTGAGTCGCGAGGGAGCCACGAGCAGTACTTC
J gene: TRBJ2-6; clone size: NA; V gene: TRBV28; D gene: TRBD1; CDR3 protein: CASSPYGQGAPSSGANVLTF; CDR3 DNA: TGTGCCAGCAGTCCATACGGTCAGGGGGCTCCTTCCTCTGGGGCCAACGTCCTGACTTTC
J gene: TRBJ2-1; clone size: once; V gene: TRBV5-1; D gene: TRBD2; CDR3 protein: CASSLIPTSVDEQFF; CDR3 DNA: TGCGCCAGCAGCCTTATACCAACTAGCGTGGATGAGCAGTTCTTC
J gene: TRBJ2-2; clone size: NA; V gene: TRBV7-9; D gene: TRBD1; CDR3 protein: CASSSIVDRESTGELFF; CDR3 DNA: TGTGCCAGCAGCTCTATTGTTGACAGGGAAAGTACCGGGGAGCTGTTTTTT
J gene: TRBJ2-1; clone size: NA; V gene: TRBV6-5; D gene: TRBD1; CDR3 protein: CASSYNRGRNEQFF; CDR3 DNA: TGTGCCAGCAGTTACAACAGGGGGAGGAATGAGCAGTTCTTC
J gene: TRBJ1-1; clone size: NA; V gene: TRBV18; D gene: NA; CDR3 protein: CASSPLTGNTEAFF; CDR3 DNA: TGTGCCAGCTCACCACTTACAGGGAACACTGAAGCTTTCTTT
J gene: TRBJ2-2; clone size: once; V gene: TRBV25-1; D gene: TRBD1; CDR3 protein: CASSGWGTGRGTGELFF; CDR3 DNA: TGTGCCAGCAGTGGATGGGGGACAGGGAGGGGCACCGGGGAGCTGTTTTTT
J gene: TRBJ2-1; clone size: NA; V gene: TRBV4-1; D gene: TRBD2; CDR3 protein: CASSLGLAGENEQFF; CDR3 DNA: TGCGCCAGCAGCCTGGGACTAGCGGGAGAAAATGAGCAGTTCTTC
J gene: TRBJ1-6; clone size: NA; V gene: TRBV11-2; D gene: TRBD1; CDR3 protein: CASSTGQGAGSPLHF; CDR3 DNA: TGTGCCAGCAGCACGGGACAGGGGGCTGGTTCACCCCTCCACTTT
J gene: TRBJ2-1; clone size: NA; V gene: TRBV20-1; D gene: NA; CDR3 protein: CSARQYGEQFF; CDR3 DNA: TGCAGTGCCCGACAGTACGGTGAGCAGTTCTTC
J gene: TRBJ1-6; clone size: NA; V gene: TRBV30; D gene: TRBD1; CDR3 protein: CAWKRGTGGPPLHF; CDR3 DNA: TGTGCCTGGAAAAGGGGGACAGGGGGACCCCCCCTCCACTTT